This is a list of T cell receptor beta chains from one sample in a study of preoperative IRX-2 immunotherapy in early breast cancer. Sequencing was performed with immunoSEQ multiplex PCR; in TCRdb, only in-frame clones are kept and a portion is missing. This sample has about 3,300 clones, with around 66% found just once. Sequences were derived from tumor tissue, sampled before IRX-2 immunotherapy. The receptor source for this set is a human donor with breast cancer. CDR3s include the opening cysteine and the closing phenylalanine or tryptophan. D genes are given only for firm matches. Rows give clone size only sometimes, using once, few, many, or a class for an expanded clone.

cdr3_nt cdr3_aa clone_size cdr3_length d_call j_call v_call
TGTGCCTGGAGTGTACCACACCAGGGAACGGGCTACACCTTC CAWSVPHQGTGYTF NA 14 NA TRBJ1-2 TRBV30
TGTGCCAGCAGACTACCGGGACAGAACGAGCAGTACTTC CASRLPGQNEQYF NA 13 TRBD1 TRBJ2-7 TRBV28
TGTGCCAGCAGTTACGGCCAGGGACCCTTAACCTACGAGCAGTACTTC CASSYGQGPLTYEQYF NA 16 NA TRBJ2-7 TRBV6-8
TGTGCCACCAGCAGAGGCTCCGGGACGCGAGGGGAGCTGTTTTTT CATSRGSGTRGELFF NA 15 NA TRBJ2-2 TRBV15
TGTGCCAGCAGCTCGACAGGGCCTGGCAATCAGCCCCAGCATTTT CASSSTGPGNQPQHF NA 15 TRBD1 TRBJ1-5 TRBV11-3
TGTGCCAGCAGCTACAGGACAGGGGGCACTGAAGCTTTCTTT CASSYRTGGTEAFF NA 14 TRBD1 TRBJ1-1 TRBV11-3
TGCAGCGTTGAAAAGGGTAGGGGAAGTGGGTATGGCTACACCTTC CSVEKGRGSGYGYTF large 15 NA TRBJ1-2 TRBV29-1
TGTGCCAGCAGCCGGACAGGGCGGACAGATACGCAGTATTTT CASSRTGRTDTQYF NA 14 TRBD1 TRBJ2-3 TRBV15
TGTGCCAGCAGTCGACACCTCGAAGGTGGAAAGCAGTACTTC CASSRHLEGGKQYF NA 14 NA TRBJ2-7 TRBV11-3
TGTGCCAGCAGCCAGGGAAATCAGCCCCAGCATTTT CASSQGNQPQHF NA 12 NA TRBJ1-5 TRBV14
TGTGCCAGTGTCCACTCGACAACCCGGGACAGGGGGCTATACAATGAGCAGTTCTTC CASVHSTTRDRGLYNEQFF NA 19 TRBD1 TRBJ2-1 TRBV19
TGTGCCAGTACTCCCGGGACCGCCATCCACTATGGCTACACCTTC CASTPGTAIHYGYTF NA 15 NA TRBJ1-2 TRBV19
TGTGCCAGCAGATCCCCGCCGGGACAGGGATCCGGGGAGCTGTTTTTT CASRSPPGQGSGELFF NA 16 TRBD1 TRBJ2-2 TRBV11-3
TGTGCCAGCAGCTTTATGGGGCCCGGAACTAGCACAGATACGCAGTATTTT CASSFMGPGTSTDTQYF NA 17 NA TRBJ2-3 TRBV7-5
TGCGCCAGCAGCTTGACAGGGAACTATGGCTACACCTTC CASSLTGNYGYTF NA 13 TRBD1 TRBJ1-2 TRBV23-1
TGTGCCAGCACCACGCTCGGGACAGGGAACACCGGGGAGCTGTTTTTT CASTTLGTGNTGELFF few 16 TRBD1 TRBJ2-2 TRBV6-8
TGTGCCACCAGCAGAGGAGCGGGAAGCACAGATACGCAGTATTTT CATSRGAGSTDTQYF NA 15 TRBD2 TRBJ2-3 TRBV15
TGCAGCGTTGAAGCTGGCTGGGCAGGCCCGAGCACAGATACGCAGTATTTT CSVEAGWAGPSTDTQYF NA 17 NA TRBJ2-3 TRBV29-1
TGCGCCAGCAGCCAAGATCGGTACGGATTCTCTGGGGCCAACGTCCTGACTTTC CASSQDRYGFSGANVLTF NA 18 NA TRBJ2-6 TRBV5-1
TGTGCCAGCTCCCCCGGGACAGGCCCCCAGCCCCAGCATTTT CASSPGTGPQPQHF few 14 TRBD1 TRBJ1-5 TRBV18
TGTGCCAGTATGCAGCATGGAGCGAACACTGAAGCTTTCTTT CASMQHGANTEAFF NA 14 NA TRBJ1-1 TRBV6-8
TGTGCCAGCAGCTTGAAACGTCAGGGCAAGCGAAGTGAGCTTTGCACCTTC CASSLKRQGKRSELCTF NA 17 NA TRBJ1-2 TRBV7-6
TGTGCCAGTAGTCCTCGCTTCGGGCGGGAAAACTACAATGAGCAGTTCTTC CASSPRFGRENYNEQFF few 17 NA TRBJ2-1 TRBV19
TGCGCCAGCAGCCAAATCAATGCGGGAAACACCATATATTTT CASSQINAGNTIYF NA 14 NA TRBJ1-3 TRBV4-1
TGTGCCAGCAGCGTTCCTACCCGGCCTGGAAACACCATATATTTT CASSVPTRPGNTIYF once 15 NA TRBJ1-3 TRBV28
TGTGCCAGCTGTAGGCAACCTAGCACAGATACGCAGTATTTT CASCRQPSTDTQYF NA 14 NA TRBJ2-3 TRBV18
TGTGCCACCAGCAGAGATCGGGACTATTTGAAAGCTTTCTTT CATSRDRDYLKAFF large 14 NA TRBJ1-1 TRBV15
TGTGCCAGCAGAGTTTGGACAGGGGTCAGCACAGATACGCAGTATTTT CASRVWTGVSTDTQYF NA 16 TRBD1 TRBJ2-3 TRBV11-3
TGCAGCGTTGACTCCGTTACTAGCGGGGGCGTCAATGAGCAGTTCTTC CSVDSVTSGGVNEQFF NA 16 TRBD2 TRBJ2-1 TRBV29-1
TGTGCCAGCAGCCTTACAGGGAGTTCCCGCTACGAGCAGTACTTC CASSLTGSSRYEQYF once 15 NA TRBJ2-7 TRBV11-3
TGTGCCAGCAGTTACTCACGAGGTTACGAGCAGTACTTC CASSYSRGYEQYF medium-sized 13 NA TRBJ2-7 TRBV6-8
TGTGCCAGCAGTTCAAGTCCCGGGACGTTAGGCTACACCTTC CASSSSPGTLGYTF NA 14 NA TRBJ1-2 TRBV6-8
TGTGCCAGCAGCGAGAGGACAGGTCTCAACGCTGGAAACACCATATATTTT CASSERTGLNAGNTIYF NA 17 TRBD1 TRBJ1-3 TRBV11-3
TGTGCCAGCAGTTTTAGCGGGGGTGTATACAATGAGCAGTTCTTC CASSFSGGVYNEQFF NA 15 TRBD2 TRBJ2-1 TRBV6-8
TGTGCCAGCAGCTTGGGGCAGGGGGCGCTTGAGCAGTACTTC CASSLGQGALEQYF NA 14 TRBD1 TRBJ2-7 TRBV11-3
TGTGTCCTATACGGGGGAGGGTATGGCTACACCTTC CVLYGGGYGYTF few 12 NA TRBJ1-2 TRBV28
TGTGCCAGTACCTGGGGGGCAGGTGAGAACACTGAAGCTTTCTTT CASTWGAGENTEAFF NA 15 NA TRBJ1-1 TRBV19
TGTGCCAGTACCTCTCTCGGTAGGACTGAAGCTTTCTTT CASTSLGRTEAFF few 13 NA TRBJ1-1 TRBV19
TGTGCCAGCAGGTCAACAGGGGATGGTGGCTACACCTTC CASRSTGDGGYTF NA 13 TRBD1 TRBJ1-2 TRBV6-8
TGTGCCAGTAGTATGTTTGGAGGGTTGGGCGAGCAGTACTTC CASSMFGGLGEQYF few 14 NA TRBJ2-7 TRBV19
TGTGCCAGCAGCTTGGACAGAGGGCCCCTCTACGAGCAGTACTTC CASSLDRGPLYEQYF NA 15 NA TRBJ2-7 TRBV11-3
TGTGCCAGTAGTGGTGGGGTGAGGACTGAAGCTTTCTTT CASSGGVRTEAFF NA 13 NA TRBJ1-1 TRBV19
TGTGCCAGCAGGCAACCGGTAGCGGGGGGGCCGGGTGCGCATGAGCAGTTCTTC CASRQPVAGGPGAHEQFF NA 18 TRBD2 TRBJ2-1 TRBV6-8
TGTGCCAGCAGTACAGGGCACACTGAAGCTTTCTTT CASSTGHTEAFF NA 12 NA TRBJ1-1 TRBV6-8
TGCGCCAGCAGCTTGGGGTTTGCGGTACAGGGGGTGGATGGCTACACCTTC CASSLGFAVQGVDGYTF NA 17 TRBD1 TRBJ1-2 TRBV23-1
TGTGCCAGCTCACCACCGGCGGGAAGGCAAGAGACCCAGTACTTC CASSPPAGRQETQYF NA 15 NA TRBJ2-5 TRBV18
TGTGCCAGCAGCTTGGCAGGGTTGGTGGATGAGCAGTTCTTC CASSLAGLVDEQFF few 14 NA TRBJ2-1 TRBV11-3
TGTGCCTGGAGTAGGGCCAGGGGTCACGAGCAGTACTTC CAWSRARGHEQYF few 13 NA TRBJ2-7 TRBV30
TGTGCCAGCAGCTTGGCGGCTAGTAACACCGGGGAGCTGTTTTTT CASSLAASNTGELFF NA 15 NA TRBJ2-2 TRBV7-7
TGCGCCAGCAGCCAAGAGAGGGAGTCCCCCTACGAGCAGTACTTC CASSQERESPYEQYF NA 15 NA TRBJ2-7 TRBV1
TGTGCCAGCAGCTTAGTACCAGGGAACTATGGCTACACCTTC CASSLVPGNYGYTF NA 14 NA TRBJ1-2 TRBV11-3